This T cell receptor (beta chain) was recorded in a study of somatic mutations in cytotoxic T cells in rheumatoid arthritis. Points from the study as a whole: For CD8+ T-cell clonality, rheumatoid arthritis patients and age-matched healthy controls did not differ significantly.

Points on this clone: Antigen unknown.

Only in-frame clones appear in the TCRdb table, and some are missing; sequencing was by immunoSEQ multiplex PCR. The profile covers 2,500 to 3,000 clones, with about 90% appearing a single time and 15% taken by the ten largest. The CDR3 extends over 12 amino acids. With V trimmed by 6 bases and J by 6 bases, 3 bases remained unmatched. The germline CDR1 and CDR2 sequences are LNHDA and SQIVND (reference sequence). Sequencing was carried out using CD8+ T cells sorted from blood. The gene calls are TRBV19 and TRBJ2-3; 7 nucleotides match TRBD1. This TCR was sampled from a young woman with rheumatoid arthritis. The CDR3 sequence: CASRPGQDTQYF. CDR3 DNA: TGTGCCAGTAGACCGGGACAGGATACGCAGTATTTT.